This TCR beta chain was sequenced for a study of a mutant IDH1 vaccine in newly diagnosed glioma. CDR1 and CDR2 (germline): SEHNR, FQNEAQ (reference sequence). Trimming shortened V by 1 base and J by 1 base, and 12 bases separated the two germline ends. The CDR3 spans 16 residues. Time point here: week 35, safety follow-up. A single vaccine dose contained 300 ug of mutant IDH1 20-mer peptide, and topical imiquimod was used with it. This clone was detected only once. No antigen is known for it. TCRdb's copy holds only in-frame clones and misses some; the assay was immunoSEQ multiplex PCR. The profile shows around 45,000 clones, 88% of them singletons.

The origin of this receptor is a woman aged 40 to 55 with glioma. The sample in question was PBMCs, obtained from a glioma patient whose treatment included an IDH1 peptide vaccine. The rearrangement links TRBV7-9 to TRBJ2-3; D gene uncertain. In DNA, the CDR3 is TGTGCCAGCAGCTTAGATCAGTGGCTCGGCACAGATACGCAGTATTTT. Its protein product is CASSLDQWLGTDTQYF. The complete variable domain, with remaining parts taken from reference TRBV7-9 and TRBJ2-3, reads DTGVSQNPRHKITKRGQNVTFRCDPISEHNRLYWYRQTLGQGPEFLTYFQNEAQLEKSRLLSDRFSAERPKGSFSTLEIQRTEQGDSAMYLCASSLDQWLGTDTQYFGPGTRLTVL.